Listed below are T cell receptor beta chains from one sample, sequenced in a study of T cell responses to AZD1222 COVID-19 vaccine. Libraries were prepared by immunoSEQ multiplex PCR; TCRdb keeps only in-frame clonotypes and omits some of them. The sample consists of roughly 90,000 clones, about nine tenths of them appearing once. This specimen consisted of peripheral blood, obtained on day 0 of MenACWY control vaccination. The receptors stem from an adult in good health. CDR3s include the opening cysteine and the closing phenylalanine or tryptophan. The D gene is left open where the match is weak. Rows may omit the clone size; those that give it use once, few, many or a size class.

D gene: .; clone size: .; V gene: TRBV18; J gene: TRBJ1-3; CDR3 protein: CASATQSSGNTIYF; CDR3 DNA: TGTGCCAGCGCGACTCAGAGCTCTGGAAACACCATATATTTT
D gene: .; clone size: .; V gene: TRBV12-3/TRBV12-4; J gene: TRBJ2-7; CDR3 protein: CASSFQLVYEQYF; CDR3 DNA: TGTGCCAGCAGTTTCCAACTAGTCTACGAGCAGTACTTC
D gene: .; clone size: .; V gene: TRBV19; J gene: TRBJ1-1; CDR3 protein: CASSISDNQAFF; CDR3 DNA: TGTGCCAGTAGTATTTCGGATAATCAAGCTTTCTTT
D gene: .; clone size: few; V gene: TRBV10-3; J gene: TRBJ2-2; CDR3 protein: CAIAGDTGELFF; CDR3 DNA: TGTGCCATCGCAGGGGACACCGGGGAGCTGTTTTTT
D gene: .; clone size: .; V gene: TRBV18; J gene: TRBJ1-1; CDR3 protein: CASSPTANTEAFF; CDR3 DNA: TGTGCCAGCTCACCCACAGCGAACACTGAAGCTTTCTTT
D gene: .; clone size: .; V gene: TRBV30; J gene: TRBJ1-2; CDR3 protein: CAWSGGGYTF; CDR3 DNA: TGTGCCTGGAGTGGGGGAGGCTACACCTTC
D gene: TRBD1; clone size: .; V gene: TRBV25-1; J gene: TRBJ2-3; CDR3 protein: CASGRGQFTDTQYF; CDR3 DNA: TGTGCCAGCGGTAGGGGACAGTTCACAGATACGCAGTATTTT
D gene: .; clone size: once; V gene: TRBV9; J gene: TRBJ1-3; CDR3 protein: CASSMTDSSGNTIYF; CDR3 DNA: TGTGCCAGCAGCATGACCGATAGCTCTGGAAACACCATATATTTT
D gene: .; clone size: .; V gene: TRBV24-1; J gene: TRBJ1-2; CDR3 protein: CATSEPNNYGYTF; CDR3 DNA: TGTGCCACCAGTGAACCGAATAACTATGGCTACACCTTC
D gene: .; clone size: once; V gene: TRBV12-3/TRBV12-4; J gene: TRBJ2-7; CDR3 protein: CASSLAPGQGKYF; CDR3 DNA: TGTGCCAGCAGTTTAGCCCCGGGTCAGGGTAAATACTTC